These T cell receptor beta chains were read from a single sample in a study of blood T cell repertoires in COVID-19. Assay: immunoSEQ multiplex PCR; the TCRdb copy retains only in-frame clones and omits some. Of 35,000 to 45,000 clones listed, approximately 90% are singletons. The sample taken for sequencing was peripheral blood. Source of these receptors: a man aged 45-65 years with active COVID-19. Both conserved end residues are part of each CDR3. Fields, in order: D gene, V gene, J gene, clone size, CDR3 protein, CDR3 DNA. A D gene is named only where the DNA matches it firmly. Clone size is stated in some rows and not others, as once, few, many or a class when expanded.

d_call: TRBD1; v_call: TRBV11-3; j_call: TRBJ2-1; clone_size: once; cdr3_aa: CASSSPGQGNEQFF; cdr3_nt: TGTGCCAGCAGCTCACCGGGACAGGGCAATGAGCAGTTCTTC
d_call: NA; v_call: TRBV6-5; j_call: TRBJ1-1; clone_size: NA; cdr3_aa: CASSQGSRNTEAFF; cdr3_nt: TGTGCCAGCAGTCAGGGGAGCAGGAACACTGAAGCTTTCTTT
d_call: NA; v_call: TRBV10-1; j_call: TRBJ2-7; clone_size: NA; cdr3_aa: CASSESGSDEQYF; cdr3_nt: TGCGCCAGCAGTGAAAGCGGTAGCGACGAGCAGTACTTC
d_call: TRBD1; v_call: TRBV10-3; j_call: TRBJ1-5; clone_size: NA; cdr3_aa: CAISARTGIGQPQHF; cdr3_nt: TGTGCCATCAGTGCGCGGACAGGGATAGGGCAGCCCCAGCATTTT
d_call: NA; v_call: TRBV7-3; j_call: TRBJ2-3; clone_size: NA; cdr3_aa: CASSLSGRTDTQYF; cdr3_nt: TGTGCCAGCAGCTTAAGCGGTCGCACAGATACGCAGTATTTT
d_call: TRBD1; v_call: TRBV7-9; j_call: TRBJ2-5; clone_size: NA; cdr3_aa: CASSLAGQGLGTQYF; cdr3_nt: TGTGCCAGCAGCTTAGCGGGACAGGGGTTGGGGACCCAGTACTTC
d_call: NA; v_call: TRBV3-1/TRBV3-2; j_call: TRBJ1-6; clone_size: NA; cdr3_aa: CASSQAQGASPLHF; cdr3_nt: TGTGCCAGCAGCCAGGCCCAGGGTGCTTCACCCCTCCACTTT
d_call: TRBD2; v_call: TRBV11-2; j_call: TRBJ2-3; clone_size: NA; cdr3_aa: CASSLSAGVSDTQYF; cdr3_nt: TGTGCCAGCAGCTTATCAGCGGGAGTATCGGATACGCAGTATTTT
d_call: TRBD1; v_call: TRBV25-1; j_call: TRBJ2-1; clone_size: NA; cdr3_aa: CASSAGQGNNEQFF; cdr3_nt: TGTGCCAGCAGTGCTGGACAGGGTAACAATGAGCAGTTCTTC
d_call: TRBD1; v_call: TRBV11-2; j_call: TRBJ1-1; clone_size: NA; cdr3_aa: CASSLVGSGQGVRTEAFF; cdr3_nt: TGTGCCAGCAGCTTAGTAGGATCAGGGCAGGGGGTGAGAACTGAAGCTTTCTTT
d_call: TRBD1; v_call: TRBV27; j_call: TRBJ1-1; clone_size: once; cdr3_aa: CASSSSGGRTEAFF; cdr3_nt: TGTGCCAGCAGTTCCTCAGGGGGAAGGACTGAAGCTTTCTTT
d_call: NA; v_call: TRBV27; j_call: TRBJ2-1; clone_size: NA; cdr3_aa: CASSSRPYNEQFF; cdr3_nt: TGTGCCAGCAGCAGCAGGCCTTACAATGAGCAGTTCTTC
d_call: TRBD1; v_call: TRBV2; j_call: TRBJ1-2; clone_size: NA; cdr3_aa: CASSPGQGRDGYTF; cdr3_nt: TGTGCCAGCAGCCCGGGACAGGGGCGCGATGGCTACACCTTC
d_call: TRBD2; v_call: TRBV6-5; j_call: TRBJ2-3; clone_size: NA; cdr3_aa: CASSSLAGALDTQYF; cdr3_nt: TGTGCCAGCAGCTCACTAGCGGGAGCCCTAGATACGCAGTATTTT
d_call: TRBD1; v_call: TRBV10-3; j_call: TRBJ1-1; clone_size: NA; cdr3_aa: CAISDLGQGNTEAFF; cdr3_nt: TGTGCCATCAGTGACCTCGGACAGGGGAATACTGAAGCTTTCTTT
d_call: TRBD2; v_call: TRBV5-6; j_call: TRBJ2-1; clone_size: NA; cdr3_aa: CASSFTDGRSDEQFF; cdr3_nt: TGTGCCAGCAGCTTTACGGACGGGAGGTCGGATGAGCAGTTCTTC
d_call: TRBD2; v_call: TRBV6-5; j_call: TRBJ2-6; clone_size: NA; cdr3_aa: CASTRGGAGANVLTF; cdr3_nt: TGTGCCAGCACCCGGGGAGGGGCTGGGGCCAACGTCCTGACTTTC
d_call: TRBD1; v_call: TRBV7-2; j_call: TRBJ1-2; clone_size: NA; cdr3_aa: CASSRDRSGYTF; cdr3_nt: TGTGCCAGCAGCCGGGACAGATCCGGCTACACCTTC
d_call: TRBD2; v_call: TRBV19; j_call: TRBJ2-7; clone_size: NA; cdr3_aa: CASSMTGSGSQYEQYF; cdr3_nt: TGTGCCAGTAGTATGACTGGTAGCGGGAGCCAATACGAGCAGTACTTC
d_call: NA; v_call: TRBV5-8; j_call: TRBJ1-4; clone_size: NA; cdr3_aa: CASSRGGGREKLFF; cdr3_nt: TGTGCCAGCAGTCGTGGGGGGGGACGAGAAAAACTGTTTTTT
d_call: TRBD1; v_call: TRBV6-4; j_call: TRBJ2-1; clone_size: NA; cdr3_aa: CASSERQGSGEQFF; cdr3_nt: TGTGCCAGCAGTGAGAGACAGGGGAGCGGTGAGCAGTTCTTC
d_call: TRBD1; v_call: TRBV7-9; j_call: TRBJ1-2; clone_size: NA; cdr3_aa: CASSLAGAGGDHGYTF; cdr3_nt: TGTGCCAGCAGCTTAGCCGGGGCAGGGGGCGATCATGGCTACACCTTC
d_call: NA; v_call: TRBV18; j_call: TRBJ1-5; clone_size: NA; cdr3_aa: CASSPRGRGDDQPQHF; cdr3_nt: TGTGCCAGCTCACCACGGGGTCGGGGTGACGATCAGCCCCAGCATTTT
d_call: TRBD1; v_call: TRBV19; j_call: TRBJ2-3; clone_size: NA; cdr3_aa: CASSTPGGRLADTQYF; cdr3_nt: TGTGCCAGTAGTACCCCAGGGGGTCGGCTGGCAGATACGCAGTATTTT
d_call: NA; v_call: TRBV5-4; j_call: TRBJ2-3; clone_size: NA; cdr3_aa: CASSTGTSTDTQYF; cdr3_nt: TGTGCCAGCAGCACCGGGACTAGCACAGATACGCAGTATTTT
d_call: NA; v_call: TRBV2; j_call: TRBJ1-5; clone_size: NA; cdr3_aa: CASREGTYSNQPQHF; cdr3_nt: TGTGCCAGCAGGGAAGGAACCTATAGCAATCAGCCCCAGCATTTT
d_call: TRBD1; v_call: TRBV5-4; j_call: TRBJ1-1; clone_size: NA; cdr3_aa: CASRRDRNTEAFF; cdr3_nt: TGTGCCAGCAGGCGGGACAGGAACACTGAAGCTTTCTTT
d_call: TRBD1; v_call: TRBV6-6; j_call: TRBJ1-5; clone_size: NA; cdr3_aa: CASSSHRGDNQPQHF; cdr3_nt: TGTGCCAGCAGTTCTCACAGGGGGGACAATCAGCCCCAGCATTTT
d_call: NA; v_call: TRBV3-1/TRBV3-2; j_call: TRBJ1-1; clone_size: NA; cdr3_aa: CASSQQGWAEAFF; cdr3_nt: TGTGCCAGCAGCCAACAGGGCTGGGCTGAAGCTTTCTTT
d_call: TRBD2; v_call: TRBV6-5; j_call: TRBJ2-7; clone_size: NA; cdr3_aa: CASSYQREYEQYF; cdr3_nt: TGTGCCAGCAGTTACCAGCGGGAGTACGAGCAGTACTTC
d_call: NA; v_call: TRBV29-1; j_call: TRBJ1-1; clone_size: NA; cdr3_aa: CSVEGRNTEAFF; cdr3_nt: TGCAGCGTTGAGGGCCGGAACACTGAAGCTTTCTTT
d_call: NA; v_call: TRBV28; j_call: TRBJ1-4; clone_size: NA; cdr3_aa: CASSFLQGPTNEKLFF; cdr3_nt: TGTGCCAGCAGTTTTTTACAGGGCCCAACTAATGAAAAACTGTTTTTT
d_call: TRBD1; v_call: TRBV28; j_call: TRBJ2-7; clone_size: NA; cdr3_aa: CASTTGGYEQYF; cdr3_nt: TGTGCCAGCACGACAGGGGGCTACGAGCAGTACTTC
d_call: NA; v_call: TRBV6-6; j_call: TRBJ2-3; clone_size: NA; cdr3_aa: CASSSHFAGTDTQYF; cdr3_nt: TGTGCCAGCAGCTCTCACTTTGCGGGCACAGATACGCAGTATTTT
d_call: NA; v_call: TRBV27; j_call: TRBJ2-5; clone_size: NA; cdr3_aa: CASSWSGVETQYF; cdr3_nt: TGTGCCAGCAGTTGGTCGGGTGTCGAGACCCAGTACTTC
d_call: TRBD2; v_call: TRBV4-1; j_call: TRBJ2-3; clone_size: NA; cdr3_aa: CASRGGWTSGSTDTQYF; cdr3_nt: TGCGCCAGCAGGGGGGGTTGGACTAGCGGAAGCACAGATACGCAGTATTTT
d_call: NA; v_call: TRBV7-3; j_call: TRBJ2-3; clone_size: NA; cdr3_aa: CASSLAGHTDTQYF; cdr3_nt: TGTGCCAGCAGCTTAGCGGGCCACACAGATACGCAGTATTTT
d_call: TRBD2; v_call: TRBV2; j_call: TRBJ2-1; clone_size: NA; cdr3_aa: CASSGGLPNEQFF; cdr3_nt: TGTGCCAGCAGTGGGGGACTACCGAATGAGCAGTTCTTC
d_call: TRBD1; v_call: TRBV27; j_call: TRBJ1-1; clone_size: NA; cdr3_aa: CASRTTGGSTEAFF; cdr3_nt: TGTGCCAGCAGAACTACAGGGGGCTCTACTGAAGCTTTCTTT
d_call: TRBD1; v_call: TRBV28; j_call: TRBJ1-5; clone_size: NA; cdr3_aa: CASSSRDRGRYQPQHF; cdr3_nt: TGTGCCAGCAGTTCTCGGGACAGAGGGAGGTATCAGCCCCAGCATTTT
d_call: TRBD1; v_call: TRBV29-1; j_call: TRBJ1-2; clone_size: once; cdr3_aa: CSVEIGTGGDYGYTF; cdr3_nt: TGCAGCGTTGAAATCGGGACAGGGGGTGACTATGGCTACACCTTC
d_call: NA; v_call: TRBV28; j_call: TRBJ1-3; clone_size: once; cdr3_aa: CASSGGQSSGNTIYF; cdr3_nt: TGTGCCAGCAGTGGCGGCCAAAGCTCTGGAAACACCATATATTTT
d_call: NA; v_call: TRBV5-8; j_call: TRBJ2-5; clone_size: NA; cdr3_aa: CASRLGETQYF; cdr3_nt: TGTGCCAGCCGACTTGGGGAGACCCAGTACTTC
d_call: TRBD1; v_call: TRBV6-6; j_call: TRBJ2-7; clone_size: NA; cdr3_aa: CASSYPDRGNEQYF; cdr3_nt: TGTGCCAGCAGTTACCCGGACAGGGGAAACGAGCAGTACTTC
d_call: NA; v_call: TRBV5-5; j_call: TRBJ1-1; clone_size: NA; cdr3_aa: CASSYGDTTEAFF; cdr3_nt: TGTGCCAGCAGCTACGGGGATACCACTGAAGCTTTCTTT
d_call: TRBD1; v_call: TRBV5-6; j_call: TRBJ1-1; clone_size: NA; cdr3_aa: CASSPETGWYTEAFF; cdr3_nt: TGTGCCAGCAGCCCCGAGACAGGGTGGTACACTGAAGCTTTCTTT